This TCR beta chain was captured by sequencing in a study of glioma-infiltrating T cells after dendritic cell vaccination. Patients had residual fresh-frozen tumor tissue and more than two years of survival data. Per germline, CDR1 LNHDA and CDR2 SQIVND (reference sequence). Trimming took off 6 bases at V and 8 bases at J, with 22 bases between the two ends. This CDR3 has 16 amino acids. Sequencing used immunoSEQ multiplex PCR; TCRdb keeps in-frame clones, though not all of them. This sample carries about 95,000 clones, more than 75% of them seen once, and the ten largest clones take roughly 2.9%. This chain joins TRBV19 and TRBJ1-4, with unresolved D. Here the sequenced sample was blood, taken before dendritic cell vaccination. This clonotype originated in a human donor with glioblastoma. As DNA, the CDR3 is TGTGCCAGTAGCCCAGCCGCCCATGGGCGTCGGGAAAAACTGTTTTTT. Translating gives CASSPAAHGRREKLFF.